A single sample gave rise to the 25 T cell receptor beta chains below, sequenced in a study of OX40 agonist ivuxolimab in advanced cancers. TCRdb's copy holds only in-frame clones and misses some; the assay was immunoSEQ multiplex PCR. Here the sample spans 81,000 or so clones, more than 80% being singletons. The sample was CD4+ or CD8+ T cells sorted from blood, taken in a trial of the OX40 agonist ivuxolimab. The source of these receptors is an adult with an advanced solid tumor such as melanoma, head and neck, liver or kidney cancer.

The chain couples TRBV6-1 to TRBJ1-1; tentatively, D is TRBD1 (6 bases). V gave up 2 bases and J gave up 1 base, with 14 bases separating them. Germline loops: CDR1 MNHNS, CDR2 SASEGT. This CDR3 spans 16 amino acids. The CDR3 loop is CASSELAGAENTEAFF. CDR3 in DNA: TGTGCCAGCAGTGAATTGGCAGGGGCGGAGAACACTGAAGCTTTCTTT.

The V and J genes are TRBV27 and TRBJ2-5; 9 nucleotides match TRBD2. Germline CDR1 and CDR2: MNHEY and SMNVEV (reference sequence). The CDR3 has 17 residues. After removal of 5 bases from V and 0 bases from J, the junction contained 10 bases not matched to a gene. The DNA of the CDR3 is TGTGCCAGCAGTCACCATGCGACTAGCGGATACCAAGAGACCCAGTACTTC. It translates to CASSHHATSGYQETQYF.

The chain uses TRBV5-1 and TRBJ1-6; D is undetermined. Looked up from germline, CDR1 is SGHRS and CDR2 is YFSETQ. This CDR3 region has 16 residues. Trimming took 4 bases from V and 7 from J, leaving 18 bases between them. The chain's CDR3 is CASSATSGPRNSPLHF. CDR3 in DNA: TGCGCCAGCAGCGCAACCTCCGGCCCCAGAAATTCACCCCTCCACTTT.

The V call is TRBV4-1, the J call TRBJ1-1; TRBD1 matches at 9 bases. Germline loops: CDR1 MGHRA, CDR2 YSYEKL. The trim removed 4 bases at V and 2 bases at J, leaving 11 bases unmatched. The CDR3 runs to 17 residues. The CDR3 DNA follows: TGCGCCAGCAGCCGAGCGGGACAGGGATTCTTAAACACTGAAGCTTTCTTT. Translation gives CASSRAGQGFLNTEAFF.

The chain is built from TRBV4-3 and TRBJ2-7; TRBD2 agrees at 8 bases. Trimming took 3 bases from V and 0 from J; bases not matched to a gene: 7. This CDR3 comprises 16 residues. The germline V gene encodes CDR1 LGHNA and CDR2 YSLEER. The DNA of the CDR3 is TGCGCCAGCAGCCACCGAGCGGGGGAAAGCTCCTACGAGCAGTACTTC. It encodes CASSHRAGESSYEQYF.

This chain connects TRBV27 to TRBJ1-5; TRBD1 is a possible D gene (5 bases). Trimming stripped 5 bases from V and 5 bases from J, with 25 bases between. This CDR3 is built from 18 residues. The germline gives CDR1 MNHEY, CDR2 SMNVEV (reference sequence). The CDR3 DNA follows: TGTGCCAGCAGTCGTGTCAACCGGGACTCGGGAAAGTATCAGCCCCAGCATTTT. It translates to CASSRVNRDSGKYQPQHF.

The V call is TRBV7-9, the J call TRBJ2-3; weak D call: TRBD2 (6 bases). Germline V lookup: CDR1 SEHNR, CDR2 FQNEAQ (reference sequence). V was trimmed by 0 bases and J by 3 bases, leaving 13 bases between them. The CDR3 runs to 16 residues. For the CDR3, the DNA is TGTGCCAGCAGCTTAGCGCGGGGCCGCCGTACAGATACGCAGTATTTT. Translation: CASSLARGRRTDTQYF.

CDR3 nucleotide sequence: TGTGCCAGCAGTTACTCTTCTAACTATGGCTACACCTTC. Its protein is CASSYSSNYGYTF. The genes are TRBV5-6 and TRBJ1-2; no clear D. The CDR3 totals 13 residues. Trimming stripped 5 bases from V and 0 bases from J, with 8 bases between. Germline loops: CDR1 SGHDT, CDR2 YYEEEE.

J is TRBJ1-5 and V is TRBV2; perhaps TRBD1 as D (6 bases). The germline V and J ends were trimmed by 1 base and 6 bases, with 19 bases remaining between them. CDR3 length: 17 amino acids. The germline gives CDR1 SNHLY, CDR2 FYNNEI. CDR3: CASSEEMIWGAAQPQHF. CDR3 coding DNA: TGTGCCAGCAGTGAAGAAATGATTTGGGGGGCCGCTCAGCCCCAGCATTTT. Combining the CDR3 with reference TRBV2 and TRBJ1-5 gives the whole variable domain EPEVTQTPSHQVTQMGQEVILRCVPISNHLYFYWYRQILGQKVEFLVSFYNNEISEKSEIFDDQFSVERPDGSNFTLKIRSTKLEDSAMYFCASSEEMIWGAAQPQHFGDGTRLSIL.

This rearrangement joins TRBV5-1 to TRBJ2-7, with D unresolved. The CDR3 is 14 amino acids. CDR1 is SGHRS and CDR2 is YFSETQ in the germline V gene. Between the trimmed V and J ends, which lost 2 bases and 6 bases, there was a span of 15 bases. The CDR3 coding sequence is TGCGCCAGCAGCTTCCGTGGATCGAGGATCGAGCAGTACTTC. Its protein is CASSFRGSRIEQYF.

The CDR3 DNA reads TGTGCCAGCAGTCCCCGGGGGTTTGGAAACACCATATATTTT. As protein: CASSPRGFGNTIYF. This chain connects TRBV27 to TRBJ1-3; D may be TRBD1 (5 bases). V shed 5 bases and J shed 3 bases, with 11 bases lying between them. Germline-derived CDR1 and CDR2 are MNHEY and SMNVEV (reference sequence). This CDR3 has 14 amino acids.

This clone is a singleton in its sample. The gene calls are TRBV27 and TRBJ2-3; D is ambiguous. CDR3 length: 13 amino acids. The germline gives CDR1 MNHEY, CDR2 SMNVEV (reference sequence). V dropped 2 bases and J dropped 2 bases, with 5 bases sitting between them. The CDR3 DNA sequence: TGTGCCAGCAGTTTAATCGCCACAGATACGCAGTATTTT. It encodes CASSLIATDTQYF.

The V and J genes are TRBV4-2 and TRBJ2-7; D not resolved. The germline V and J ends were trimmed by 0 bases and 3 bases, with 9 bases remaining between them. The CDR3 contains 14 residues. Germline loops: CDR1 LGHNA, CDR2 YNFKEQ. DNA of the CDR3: TGTGCCAGCAGCCAAGACACGGTCTACTACGAGCAGTACTTC. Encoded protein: CASSQDTVYYEQYF.

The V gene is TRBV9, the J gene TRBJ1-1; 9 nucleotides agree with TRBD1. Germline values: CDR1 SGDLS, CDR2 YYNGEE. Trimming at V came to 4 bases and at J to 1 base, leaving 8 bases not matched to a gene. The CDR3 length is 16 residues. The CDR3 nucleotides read TGTGCCAGCAGCATTTGGACAGGGGTGGGGAACACTGAAGCTTTCTTT. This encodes CASSIWTGVGNTEAFF.

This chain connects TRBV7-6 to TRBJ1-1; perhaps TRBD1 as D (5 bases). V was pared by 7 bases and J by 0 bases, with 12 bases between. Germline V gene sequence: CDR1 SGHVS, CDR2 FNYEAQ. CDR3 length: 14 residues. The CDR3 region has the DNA TGTGCCAGCATTTCTGGGGGGGTGAACACTGAAGCTTTCTTT. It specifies CASISGGVNTEAFF.

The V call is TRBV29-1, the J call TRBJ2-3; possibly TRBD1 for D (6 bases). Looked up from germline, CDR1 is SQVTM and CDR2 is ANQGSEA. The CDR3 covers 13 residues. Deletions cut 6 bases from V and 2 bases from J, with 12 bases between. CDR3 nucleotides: TGCAGCGTCATCAGGGGCCCCACAGATACGCAGTATTTT. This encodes CSVIRGPTDTQYF.

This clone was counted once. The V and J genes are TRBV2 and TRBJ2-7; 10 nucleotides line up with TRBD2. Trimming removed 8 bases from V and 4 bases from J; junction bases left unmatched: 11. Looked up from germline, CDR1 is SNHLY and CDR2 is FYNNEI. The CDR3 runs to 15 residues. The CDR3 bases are TGTGCCAGCCAGCATGCTAGCGGGAGTCTATACGAGCAGTACGTC. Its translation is CASQHASGSLYEQYV.

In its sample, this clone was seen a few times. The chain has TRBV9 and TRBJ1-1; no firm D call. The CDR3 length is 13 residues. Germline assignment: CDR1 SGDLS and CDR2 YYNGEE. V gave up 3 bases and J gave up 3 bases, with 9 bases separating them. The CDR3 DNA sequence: TGTGCCAGCAGCGCCGAAGCCCACACTGAAGCTTTCTTT. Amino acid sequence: CASSAEAHTEAFF. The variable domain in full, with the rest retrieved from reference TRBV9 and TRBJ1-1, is DSGVTQTPKHLITATGQRVTLRCSPRSGDLSVYWYQQSLDQGLQFLIQYYNGEERAKGNILERFSAQQFPDLHSELNLSSLELGDSALYFCASSAEAHTEAFFGQGTRLTVV.

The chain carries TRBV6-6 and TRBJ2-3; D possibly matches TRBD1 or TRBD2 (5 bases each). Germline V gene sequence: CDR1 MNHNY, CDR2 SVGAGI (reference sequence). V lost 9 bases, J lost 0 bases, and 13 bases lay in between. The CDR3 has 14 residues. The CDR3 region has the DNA TGTGCCAGTGGGACCGTGGATAGCACAGATACGCAGTATTTT. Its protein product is CASGTVDSTDTQYF.

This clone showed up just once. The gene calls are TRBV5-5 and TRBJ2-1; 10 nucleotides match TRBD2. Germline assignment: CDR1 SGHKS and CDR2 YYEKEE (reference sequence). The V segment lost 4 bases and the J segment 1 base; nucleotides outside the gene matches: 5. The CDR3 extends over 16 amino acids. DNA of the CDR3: TGTGCCAGCAGCCTAGGACTAGCGGTTTCCTACAATGAGCAGTTCTTC. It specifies CASSLGLAVSYNEQFF. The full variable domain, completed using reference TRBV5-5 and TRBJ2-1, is DAGVTQSPTHLIKTRGQQVTLRCSPISGHKSVSWYQQVLGQGPQFIFQYYEKEERGRGNFPDRFSARQFPNYSSELNVNALLLGDSALYLCASSLGLAVSYNEQFFGPGTRLTVL.

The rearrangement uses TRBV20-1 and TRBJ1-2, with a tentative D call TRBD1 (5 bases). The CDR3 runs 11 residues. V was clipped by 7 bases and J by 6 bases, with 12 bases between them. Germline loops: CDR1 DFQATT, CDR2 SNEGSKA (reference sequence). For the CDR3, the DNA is TGCAGTGTTAGGACATCCGATGGCTACACCTTC. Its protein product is CSVRTSDGYTF.

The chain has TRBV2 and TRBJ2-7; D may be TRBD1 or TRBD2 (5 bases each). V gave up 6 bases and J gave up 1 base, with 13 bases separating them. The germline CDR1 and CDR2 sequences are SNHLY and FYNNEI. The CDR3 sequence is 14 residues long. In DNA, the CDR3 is TGTGCCAGCAGCGAGGGGCACCGATCCTACGAGCAGTACGTC. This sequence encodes CASSEGHRSYEQYV.

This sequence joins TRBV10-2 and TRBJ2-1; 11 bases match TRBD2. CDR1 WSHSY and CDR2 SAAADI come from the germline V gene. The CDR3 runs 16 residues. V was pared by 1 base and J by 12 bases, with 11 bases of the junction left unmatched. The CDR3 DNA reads TGCGCCAGCAGTGAGTTGCTAGCGGGGGGTCTTTATAGGCAGTTCTTC. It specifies CASSELLAGGLYRQFF.

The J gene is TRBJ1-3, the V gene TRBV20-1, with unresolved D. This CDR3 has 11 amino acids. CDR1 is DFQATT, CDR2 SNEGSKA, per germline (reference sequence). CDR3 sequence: CSGSSGNTIYF. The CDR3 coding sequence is TGCAGCGGCAGCTCTGGAAACACCATATATTTT.

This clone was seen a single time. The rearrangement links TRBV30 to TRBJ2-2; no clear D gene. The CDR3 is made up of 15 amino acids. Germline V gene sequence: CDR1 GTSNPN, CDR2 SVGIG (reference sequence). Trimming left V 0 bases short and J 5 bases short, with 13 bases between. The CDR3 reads CAWSVRLRWTGELFF. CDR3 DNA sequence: TGTGCCTGGAGTGTACGTCTGCGATGGACCGGGGAGCTGTTTTTT.